This TCR beta chain emerged from a study of blood T cell repertoires in COVID-19. Study as a whole: There were acute and convalescent COVID-19 samples, and they came from the United States, Italy and Spain. PBMCs, B-cell-depleted T cells, or T cells provided the cDNA or gDNA that made up the material.

V was clipped by 4 bases and J by 0 bases, with 16 bases between them. CDR3 size: 17 residues. From germline, CDR1 is LGHDT and CDR2 YNNKEL (reference sequence). Authors' processing steps: How many nucleated cells were present was estimated from reference gene primer amplification. Assay used: immunoSEQ multiplex PCR; TCRdb lists only in-frame clones, some missing. For V, J and clone size, that table is used; D and trimming come from the DNA. The sample holds 65,000 to 95,000 clones, around 85% seen once. V gene TRBV3-1 (or the pseudogene TRBV3-2) combines with J gene TRBJ2-1; TRBD2 might be the D (6 bases). The clonotype comes from a man aged 25 to 45 with acute or convalescent COVID-19. Input material: peripheral blood. CDR3 protein: CASSPGGGIGSYNEQFF. CDR3 in DNA: TGTGCCAGCAGCCCGGGCGGCGGGATCGGCTCCTACAATGAGCAGTTCTTC.